This entry describes one T cell receptor (beta chain). Using unique molecular identifiers, the investigators prepared the TCRbeta library. Each CDR3 protein gets one entry after TCRdb re-called the PCR reads with MiXCR. The sample records 350,000 to 400,000 distinct CDR3 sequences, around 20% being singletons. These data belong to a study of T-cell reconstitution after alpha-beta-depleted transplantation in children. The CDR3 is made up of 12 amino acids. Germline V CDR1 and CDR2: MDHEN, SYDVKM. V was clipped by 2 bases and J by 14 bases, with 13 bases between them. This chain joins TRBV28 and TRBJ2-1; maybe TRBD2 (6 bases). This clonotype was sampled from a human donor who donated a stem cell graft to a child with acute myeloid leukemia. Material: PBMCs from the stem cell graft donor, obtained from the stem cell graft. CDR3 DNA: TGTGCCAGCAGTTTACGTGGCGGGGCTAAGTTCTTC. This translates into CASSLRGGAKFF.